Listed below are T cell receptor beta chains from one sample, sequenced in a study of PD-1 blockade in classical Hodgkin lymphoma. Assay used: immunoSEQ multiplex PCR; TCRdb lists only in-frame clones, some missing. The profile shows 50,000 or so clones, just under 75% of them singletons. The sequencing here drew on peripheral blood mononuclear cells (PBMCs), taken before the second cycle of nivolumab. The receptors here all came from a human donor with classical Hodgkin lymphoma. The conserved cysteine and the conserved F or W are not part of the CDR3 here.

V,J,CDR3
TRBV5-8,TRBJ2-1,ASSLFLAPYNEQF
TRBV14,TRBJ1-3,ASSQGQGPGNTIY
TRBV28,TRBJ2-5,ASSPMSHSGAY
TRBV10-3,TRBJ2-7,AISESGPPATYYEQY
TRBV5-5,TRBJ2-5,ASSRTSGREETQY
TRBV4-1,TRBJ1-5,ASSQLLTGANQPQH
TRBV10-1,TRBJ1-1,ASSDPGRTEAF
TRBV7-9,TRBJ2-7,ASSLGLGQGFEQY
TRBV14,TRBJ1-1,ASSKAQGSTEAF
TRBV15,TRBJ1-4,ATSRGRTNEKLF
TRBV5-1,TRBJ2-1,ASRLAGGPYNEQF
TRBV5-1,TRBJ2-5,ASSSQGGETQY
TRBV28,TRBJ2-3,ASSSALVTDTQY
TRBV30,TRBJ1-1,AWSLEVTNTEAF
TRBV7-3,TRBJ2-7,ASSLTAAGTPRYEQY
TRBV30,TRBJ2-7,AWSATGRYEQY